In its sample, the clone carrying this T cell receptor (beta chain) is medium-sized. No antigen is known for it. The authors made TCR beta cDNA from roughly 480 ng total RNA with a constant-region primer. Three-round nested multiplex PCR performed with slightly modified ARM-PCR produced the TCR beta libraries. TRBV1-TRBV30 forward primers paired with a C-beta reverse primer drove the first two PCR rounds, about 10 cycles each. Via MiXCR, TCRdb re-called the multiplex PCR reads, giving one row per CDR3 protein. The sample has under 130,000 distinct CDR3 sequences, roughly 80% seen once. These data are taken from a study of tumor-infiltrating lymphocytes in primary liver carcinoma. Study background: Enrolled patients were male and female, aged 30 to 69 years. Study results and limitations: The study found only about 8-24% of top clones in all five tumor regions.

It was from around 20-30 mg of unsorted bulk tissue that RNA and DNA were co-extracted. Five separate regions were sampled from each tumor. The length of the CDR3 is 15 residues. Germline V CDR1 and CDR2: MNHNS, SASEGT. The junction had 14 bases not matched to a gene; V was cut back by 7 bases and J by 8 bases. Sequenced: liver tumor tissue from sampling region 3. Subset described: tumor region T3, left-lateral pole. J is TRBJ1-2 and V is TRBV6-1, with 9 bases aligning to TRBD1. This TCR was sampled from a man aged 40-50 years with primary liver carcinoma and hepatitis B virus infection. The CDR3 DNA is TGTGCCAGCATAGTTTCCGGGACAGGGTCTGACGGCTACACCTTC. This gives the protein CASIVSGTGSDGYTF.